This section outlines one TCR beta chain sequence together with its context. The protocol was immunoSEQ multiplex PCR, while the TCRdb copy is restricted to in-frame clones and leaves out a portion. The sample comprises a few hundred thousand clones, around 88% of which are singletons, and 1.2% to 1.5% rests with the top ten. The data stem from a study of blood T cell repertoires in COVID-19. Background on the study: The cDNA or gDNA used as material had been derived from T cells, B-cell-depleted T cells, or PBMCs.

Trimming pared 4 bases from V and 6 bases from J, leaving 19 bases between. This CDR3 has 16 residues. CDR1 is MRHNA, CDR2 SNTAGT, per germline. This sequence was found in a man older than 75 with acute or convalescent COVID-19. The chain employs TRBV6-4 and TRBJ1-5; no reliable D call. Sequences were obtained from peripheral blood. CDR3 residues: CASSGTCPSRGQPQHF. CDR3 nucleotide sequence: TGTGCCAGCAGTGGCACTTGTCCTTCGCGAGGTCAGCCCCAGCATTTT.